These 28 T cell receptor beta chains were all obtained from the same sample, sequenced in a study of CD8 T cells in Susac syndrome. Random hexamers primed reverse transcription of about 0.45 to 1 ug RNA. MiXCR, run by TCRdb on the immunoSEQ multiplex PCR reads, gives a single entry per CDR3 protein. The sample has approximately 130,000 distinct CDR3 sequences; around 90% are singletons. The material sequenced was CD8+ T cells from PBMCs. The source is a human donor with multiple sclerosis.

This clonotype occurred once. The gene calls are TRBV30 and TRBJ2-7; a weak D match, TRBD2 (6 bases). The germline V gene has CDR1 GTSNPN and CDR2 SVGIG (reference sequence). Trimming removed 5 bases from V and 6 bases from J, with 20 bases in between. The CDR3 has 14 residues. CDR3 sequence: CAWSRRALPFEQYF. Here the CDR3 DNA reads TGTGCCTGGTCCCGGAGGGCCCTCCCGTTCGAGCAGTACTTC.

This rearrangement joins TRBV3-1 to TRBJ1-2, with D maybe TRBD1 (5 bases). V lost 3 bases to trimming and J lost 4 bases, with 9 bases between them. The CDR3 is made up of 13 amino acids. Germline-derived CDR1 and CDR2 are LGHDT and YNNKEL (reference sequence). CDR3 coding DNA: TGTGCCAGCAGCCAGGGGGAGACCTATGGCTACACCTTC. Its translation is CASSQGETYGYTF. Complete variable domain (other parts from reference TRBV3-1 and TRBJ1-2): DTAVSQTPKYLVTQMGNDKSIKCEQNLGHDTMYWYKQDSKKFLKIMFSYNNKELIINETVPNRFSPKSPDKAHLNLHINSLELGDSAVYFCASSQGETYGYTFGSGTRLTVV.

This clonotype was counted a few times. The chain couples TRBV27 to TRBJ1-1, with D unclear. V was clipped by 3 bases and J by 1 base, with 6 bases between them. This CDR3 is built from 13 residues. The germline gives CDR1 MNHEY, CDR2 SMNVEV (reference sequence). In DNA, the CDR3 is TGTGCCAGCAGTTTGACACGGAACACTGAAGCTTTCTTT. It encodes CASSLTRNTEAFF.

The chain is built from TRBV7-6 and TRBJ2-7; 8 nucleotides line up with TRBD2. The V gene's germline CDR1 is SGHVS and CDR2 FNYEAQ. V shed 5 bases and J 2 bases; nucleotides not matched to a gene: 8. The CDR3 extends over 15 amino acids. The CDR3 region is CASSPYLSGAYEQYF. In DNA form, the CDR3 reads TGTGCCAGCAGCCCCTACCTTAGCGGGGCCTACGAGCAGTACTTC.

V usage is TRBV4-1 and J usage is TRBJ2-2; D is possibly TRBD1 or TRBD2 (6 bases each). Trimming pared 7 bases from V and 6 bases from J, leaving 9 bases between. Germline CDR1 reads MGHRA; CDR2 reads YSYEKL. CDR3 length: 12 residues. The CDR3 here is CASKGGSGELFF. The CDR3 DNA is TGCGCCAGCAAGGGGGGATCCGGGGAGCTGTTTTTT.

V is TRBV24-1 and J is TRBJ2-1, with a weak D call TRBD2 (6 bases). This CDR3 region has 13 residues. Germline V gene lookup returns CDR1 KGHDR and CDR2 SFDVKD. V dropped 4 bases and J dropped 7 bases, with 10 bases sitting between them. CDR3 sequence: CATSDPTSNEQFF. CDR3 nucleotide sequence: TGTGCCACCAGTGACCCGACTAGTAATGAGCAGTTCTTC.

DNA of the CDR3: TGTGCCAGCAGTCCTACAGGACACTACGAGCAGTACTTC. Its translation is CASSPTGHYEQYF. The chain couples TRBV28 to TRBJ2-7; D possibly corresponds to TRBD1 (5 bases). Germline V gene lookup returns CDR1 MDHEN and CDR2 SYDVKM. CDR3 length: 13 residues. V lost 5 bases, J lost 3 bases, and 11 bases lay in between.

V gene TRBV29-1 combines with J gene TRBJ1-2, with TRBD1 as a possible D gene (5 bases). The CDR3 runs 12 residues. V lost 3 bases to trimming and J lost 7 bases, with 12 bases between them. Germline CDR1 reads SQVTM; CDR2 reads ANQGSEA. The CDR3 DNA sequence: TGCAGCGTTGACGGAGGGGAGGGTGGCTACACCTTC. Amino acids: CSVDGGEGGYTF.

This chain connects TRBV3-1 to TRBJ2-3; maybe TRBD2 (5 bases). Germline values: CDR1 LGHDT, CDR2 YNNKEL (reference sequence). Trimming pared 3 bases from V and 6 bases from J, leaving 16 bases between. The length of the CDR3 is 15 residues. The DNA of the CDR3 is TGTGCCAGCAGCCAGCCTGGACTTTCCGGGGATACGCAGTATTTT. It specifies CASSQPGLSGDTQYF.

This sequence joins TRBV20-1 and TRBJ2-3, with D possibly TRBD2 on 6 matching bases. The CDR3 is made up of 14 amino acids. V was trimmed by 0 bases and J by 3 bases, leaving 10 bases between them. CDR1 DFQATT and CDR2 SNEGSKA come from the germline V gene (reference sequence). DNA of the CDR3: TGCAGTGCTAGAGAGGGCCGGGAGACAGATACGCAGTATTTT. This codes for CSAREGRETDTQYF.

The V and J genes are TRBV6-5 and TRBJ2-1; 8 nucleotides agree with TRBD2. This CDR3 spans 15 amino acids. Germline V CDR1 and CDR2: MNHEY, SVGAGI. V shed 5 bases and J 8 bases; nucleotides not matched to a gene: 11. Written as DNA, the CDR3 is TGTGCCAGCAGTGCCCCCCCCTACGGGAGGGATGAGCAGTTCTTC. Translating gives CASSAPPYGRDEQFF.

The V call is TRBV20-1, the J call TRBJ2-1; tentative D call: TRBD2 (5 bases). V was clipped by 6 bases and J by 5 bases, with 5 bases between them. From germline, CDR1 is DFQATT and CDR2 SNEGSKA (reference sequence). This CDR3 has 10 residues. This CDR3 is CSAGDNEQFF. The CDR3 bases are TGCAGTGCGGGAGACAATGAGCAGTTCTTC.

This chain uses TRBV6-5 with TRBJ2-7; D uncertain. Germline values: CDR1 MNHEY, CDR2 SVGAGI. Trimming stripped 5 bases from V and 2 bases from J, with 10 bases between. The CDR3 is 13 amino acids. The CDR3 nucleotides read TGTGCCAGCAGTCCCTCGCACCCCTACGAGCAGTACTTC. Amino acid sequence: CASSPSHPYEQYF.

This chain joins TRBV12-5 and TRBJ2-1, with 10 nucleotides matching TRBD2. The germline V gene has CDR1 LGHNT and CDR2 FRNRAP. V was clipped by 1 base and J by 0 bases; unmatched bases: 0. The CDR3 extends over 16 amino acids. CDR3 amino acids: CASGLGLAGSYNEQFF. As DNA, the CDR3 is TGTGCTAGTGGTTTGGGACTAGCGGGCTCCTACAATGAGCAGTTCTTC.

The V call is TRBV4-1, the J call TRBJ2-1; D ambiguous. Trimming left V 0 bases short and J 7 bases short, with 16 bases between. Looked up from germline, CDR1 is MGHRA and CDR2 is YSYEKL. CDR3 length: 16 amino acids. The CDR3 loop reads CASSQDHPRAWNEQFF. The CDR3 region has the DNA TGCGCCAGCAGCCAAGATCATCCAAGGGCATGGAATGAGCAGTTCTTC.

A single count supports this clonotype. The chain employs TRBV19 and TRBJ2-7; 10 bases match TRBD1. The germline V gene has CDR1 LNHDA and CDR2 SQIVND (reference sequence). Unmatched junction bases numbered 10, after V lost 9 bases and J lost 5 bases. This CDR3 region has 14 residues. In DNA form, the CDR3 reads TGTGCCAGCGCCTTAGGACAGGGGGATGACGAGCAGTACTTC. Amino acid sequence: CASALGQGDDEQYF.

The chain recombines TRBV6-6 with TRBJ2-3, with 8 positions matching TRBD1. CDR1 and CDR2 from the germline V gene are MNHNY and SVGAGI (reference sequence). Germline trimming cut 4 bases from V and 2 bases from J; bases unmatched to any gene: 5. The CDR3 sequence is 15 residues long. This CDR3 is CASSSWTGITDTQYF. In DNA, the CDR3 is TGTGCCAGCAGTTCCTGGACAGGGATCACAGATACGCAGTATTTT.

The chain recombines TRBV3-1 with TRBJ2-7; a weak D match, TRBD1 (5 bases). The germline V gene encodes CDR1 LGHDT and CDR2 YNNKEL (reference sequence). Between the trimmed V and J ends, which lost 4 bases and 7 bases, there was a span of 14 bases. The CDR3 consists of 13 residues. This CDR3 is CASSPDPQGEQYF. The CDR3 DNA sequence: TGTGCCAGCAGCCCGGACCCCCAGGGAGAGCAGTACTTC.

The chain is built from TRBV19 and TRBJ1-5; D perhaps matches TRBD1 (5 bases). CDR3 length equals 14 residues. Trimming took 5 bases from V and 2 from J, leaving 10 bases between them. Germline CDR1 is LNHDA and CDR2 is SQIVND (reference sequence). The DNA of the CDR3 is TGTGCCAGTAGTTGGGGCGCGGGCAATCAGCCCCAGCATTTT. Protein: CASSWGAGNQPQHF.

The chain couples TRBV20-1 to TRBJ2-7, with 11 nucleotides matching TRBD2. Germline V gives CDR1 DFQATT, CDR2 SNEGSKA (reference sequence). Unmatched junction bases numbered 6, after V lost 1 base and J lost 4 bases. The CDR3 length is 15 residues. The CDR3 nucleotides read TGCAGTGCTAGAGGAGTAGCGGGAGGGCGGTACGAGCAGTACTTC. The encoded protein is CSARGVAGGRYEQYF.

The V call is TRBV3-1, the J call TRBJ2-1; 7 bases agree with TRBD2. The CDR3 extends over 15 amino acids. From germline, CDR1 is LGHDT and CDR2 YNNKEL (reference sequence). V shed 1 base and J 4 bases; nucleotides not matched to a gene: 4. CDR3 nucleotide sequence: TGTGCCAGCAGCCAAGTAGCGGGCAGATACAATGAGCAGTTCTTC. Translated, it gives CASSQVAGRYNEQFF.

The V and J genes are TRBV3-1 and TRBJ2-1, with 7 bases lining up with TRBD2. The CDR3 has 18 residues. Germline CDR1 LGHDT, CDR2 YNNKEL (reference sequence). V dropped 1 base and J dropped 2; count of bases not matched to a gene: 11. The CDR3 spells CASSQGGGVVDAYNEQFF. The CDR3 nucleotides are TGTGCCAGCAGCCAAGGGGGAGGGGTCGTGGATGCCTACAATGAGCAGTTCTTC.

V gene TRBV10-3 combines with J gene TRBJ2-1, with D uncertain. The germline V gene has CDR1 ENHRY and CDR2 SYGVKD. CDR3 size: 13 residues. Trimming left V 4 bases short and J 4 bases short, with 8 bases between. The CDR3 region has the DNA TGTGCCATCAGTGTTGGCAGATACAATGAGCAGTTCTTC. Translation: CAISVGRYNEQFF.

This rearrangement joins TRBV3-1 to TRBJ2-5; 8 nucleotides line up with TRBD2. The length of the CDR3 is 17 residues. The V gene end was trimmed by 4 bases and the J gene end by 5 bases; junction bases not matched to a gene: 15. Germline V gene lookup returns CDR1 LGHDT and CDR2 YNNKEL (reference sequence). The CDR3 DNA sequence: TGTGCCAGCAGCCCTCTCCCAGTCGCGGGAGGTTTGGAGACCCAGTACTTC. It is translated as CASSPLPVAGGLETQYF.

The V gene is TRBV4-2, the J gene TRBJ2-1; the D is unclear. Trimming removed 4 bases at V and 0 bases at J, with 7 bases between. The germline V gene encodes CDR1 LGHNA and CDR2 YNFKEQ. This CDR3 has 14 residues. The CDR3 bases are TGTGCCAGCAGCCCAGATGACTCCTACAATGAGCAGTTCTTC. Protein sequence: CASSPDDSYNEQFF.

The CDR3 DNA is TGTGCCACCAGCAGCGACAGGAAGGCTGGAAACACCATATATTTT. It translates to CATSSDRKAGNTIYF. The chain recombines TRBV15 with TRBJ1-3; possibly TRBD1 for D (6 bases). This CDR3 is 15 amino acids long. V dropped 3 bases and J dropped 2 bases, with 11 bases sitting between them. CDR1 is LNHNV, CDR2 YYDKDF, per germline (reference sequence).

The rearrangement links TRBV4-1 to TRBJ2-7; D uncertain. This CDR3 has 14 residues. V was cut by 0 bases and J by 3 bases, with 9 bases left in between. The germline gives CDR1 MGHRA, CDR2 YSYEKL. CDR3 in amino acids: CASSQDSAVYEQYF. The CDR3 DNA reads TGCGCCAGCAGCCAAGATTCGGCGGTCTACGAGCAGTACTTC.

This chain links TRBV6-1 with TRBJ2-1; 8 nucleotides line up with TRBD2. Germline V gene data show CDR1 as MNHNS and CDR2 as SASEGT. V trimming: 6 bases; J trimming: 4 bases; junction bases outside the gene matches: 8. The CDR3 consists of 15 residues. The CDR3 DNA follows: TGTGCCAGCAGAGGACTAGCTCTTGTTTACAATGAGCAGTTCTTC. Encoded protein: CASRGLALVYNEQFF.